This TCR beta chain was documented in a study of blood T cell repertoires in COVID-19. Only in-frame clones appear in the TCRdb table, and some are missing; sequencing was by immunoSEQ multiplex PCR. The sample comprises about 170,000 clones, about 87% of which are singletons, and around 1.5% rests with the top ten. This TCR was sampled from a woman in her fifties or sixties with acute or convalescent COVID-19. Source material: peripheral blood.

The chain's CDR3 is CASRGLPSVGEYF. CDR3 DNA sequence: TGTGCCAGCAGGGGACTCCCGTCAGTGGGGGAGTATTTT. This chain links TRBV6-5 with TRBJ2-3, with D perhaps matching TRBD2 (6 bases). There are 13 residues in the CDR3. The ends were cut back, 6 bases at V and 13 bases at J, with 20 bases in the middle. Germline V gene data show CDR1 as MNHEY and CDR2 as SVGAGI.